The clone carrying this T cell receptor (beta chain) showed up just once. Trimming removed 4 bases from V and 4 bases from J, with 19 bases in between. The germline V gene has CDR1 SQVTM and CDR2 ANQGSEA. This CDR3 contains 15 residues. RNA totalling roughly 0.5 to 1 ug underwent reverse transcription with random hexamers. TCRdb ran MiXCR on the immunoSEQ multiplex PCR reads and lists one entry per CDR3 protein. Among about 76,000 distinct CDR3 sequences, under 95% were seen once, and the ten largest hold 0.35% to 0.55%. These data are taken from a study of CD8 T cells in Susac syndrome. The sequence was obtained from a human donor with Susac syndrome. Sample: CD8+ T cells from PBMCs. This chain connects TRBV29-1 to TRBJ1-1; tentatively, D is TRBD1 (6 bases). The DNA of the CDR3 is TGCAGCGTTGTGGTAAGGACAGAGGCGGCCACTGAAGCTTTCTTT. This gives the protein CSVVVRTEAATEAFF.